The 3 T cell receptor beta chains below come from one sample, sequenced in a study of blood T cell repertoires in COVID-19. The data were produced by immunoSEQ multiplex PCR, yet TCRdb's version contains in-frame clones alone and is incomplete. Found here are 650,000 to 800,000 clones, 70% to 90% of them singletons; the top ten hold about 0.24%. Sequencing was carried out using peripheral blood. These receptors originate from a woman aged 18-29 years with acute or convalescent COVID-19.

The rearrangement joins TRBV7-9 to TRBJ1-2, with D hard to call. The CDR3 has 14 amino acids. V was cut by 11 bases and J by 2 bases, with 18 bases left in between. CDR1 and CDR2 (germline): SEHNR, FQNEAQ (reference sequence). CDR3 protein: CAYEEGDSNYGYTF. In DNA, the CDR3 is TGTGCCTACGAAGAGGGAGACTCGAACTATGGCTACACCTTC.

The chain links TRBV19 to TRBJ2-1; 11 bases are a match to TRBD2. This CDR3 has 16 amino acids. Germline assignment: CDR1 LNHDA and CDR2 SQIVND (reference sequence). V was pared by 4 bases and J by 3 bases, with 5 bases of the junction left unmatched. CDR3 nucleotides: TGTGCCAGTAGTACGACTAGCGGGGCGGTCTACAATGAGCAGTTCTTC. It encodes CASSTTSGAVYNEQFF.

The table lists this clone with a few counts. This sequence joins TRBV11-2 and TRBJ2-7; maybe TRBD1 (6 bases). The CDR3 is 14 residues long. Germline values: CDR1 SGHAT, CDR2 FQNNGV. Trimming pared 5 bases from V and 0 bases from J, leaving 11 bases between. CDR3 protein: CASSDWTDSYEQYF. The CDR3 nucleotides read TGTGCCAGCAGCGACTGGACAGACTCCTACGAGCAGTACTTC.